Listed here is a single TCR beta chain. The entry originates in a study of blood T cells in healthy people across ages. For the second PCR, which ran for about 6 to 11 cycles, a sample-barcoded 5' primer and a J-beta primer mix were used. One entry per CDR3 protein, called by TCRdb with MiXCR from the 5' RACE reads. The repertoire holds hundreds of thousands of distinct CDR3 sequences, with 40% to 45% as singletons. Isolated PBMCs totaled at least 6.5 million in each sample. Sequenced: blood. This sequence was found in an elderly man in good health.

In DNA, the CDR3 is TGCAGCGTGATGACTAGCGGGAGCGAGCAGTACTTC. Translation gives CSVMTSGSEQYF. This chain connects TRBV29-1 to TRBJ2-7, with 12 bases aligning to TRBD2. The germline V gene encodes CDR1 SQVTM and CDR2 ANQGSEA. V shed 6 bases, J shed 6 bases, and the junction held 3 bases outside the gene matches. The CDR3 consists of 12 residues.